This T cell receptor (beta chain) emerged from a study of Ad26.COV2.S vaccination and SARS-CoV-2 variants. For the study at large: Each vaccinee took Ad26.COV2.S intramuscularly, once or twice 56 days apart.

Deletions cut 10 bases from V and 0 bases from J, with 14 bases between. The CDR3 totals 13 residues. Treatment given: 19 received Ad26.COV2.S at low or high dose, single or two shots; roughly five received placebo; per-sample allocation not given. Following the first vaccine or placebo injection, samples were taken on day 63. Spike of the Wuhan-strain SARS-CoV-2 was expressed by an Ad26 vector, which formed the vaccine. This table comes from immunoSEQ multiplex PCR, and its TCRdb copy is limited to in-frame clones, with some not included. In the table there are some 500,000 clones, roughly 89% of which are singletons.

This clonotype was sampled from a person aged 18 to 59 who received the Ad26.COV2.S COVID-19 vaccine or a placebo. The sample was peripheral blood, taken in a trial of Ad26.COV2.S vaccine versus placebo. V and J are TRBV5-3 and TRBJ2-7; possibly TRBD2 for D (6 bases). TRBV5-3 counts as an open reading frame of uncertain function. CDR3 amino acids: CAENSGSSYEQYF. CDR3 nucleotide sequence: TGTGCCGAAAATAGCGGCAGCTCCTACGAGCAGTACTTC.